The rows below give T cell receptor beta chains drawn from one sample of a study of T cell responses to AZD1222 COVID-19 vaccine. TCRdb's table, derived via immunoSEQ multiplex PCR, lists solely in-frame clones and lacks some. The table has approximately 110,000 clones, 70% to 90% seen once. Sequenced here: peripheral blood, sampled on day 0 of AZD1222 vaccination. All receptors come from an adult in good health. Each CDR3 is given with its conserved first and last residue. Fields, in order: D gene, V gene, J gene, CDR3 protein, CDR3 DNA. The D gene is left open where the match is weak.

>.|TRBV2|TRBJ2-5
CASSTSEGLETQYF
TGTGCCAGCAGCACCTCCGAGGGCTTGGAGACCCAGTACTTC
>TRBD2|TRBV5-4|TRBJ2-3
CASSLREGTDTQYF
TGTGCCAGCAGCTTGCGGGAGGGTACAGATACGCAGTATTTT
>.|TRBV3-1/TRBV3-2|TRBJ1-3
CASSQVALSGRSGNTIYF
TGTGCCAGCAGCCAAGTGGCACTATCAGGGAGGTCTGGAAACACCATATATTTT
>.|TRBV18|TRBJ2-2
CASSGSAGELFF
TGTGCCAGCTCAGGAAGCGCCGGGGAGCTGTTTTTT
>.|TRBV19|TRBJ1-2
CASRTNWGYTF
TGTGCCAGTAGGACTAACTGGGGCTACACCTTC
>TRBD1|TRBV10-3|TRBJ1-3
CAILTAGTGTGNTIYF
TGTGCCATCCTTACCGCGGGGACAGGTACTGGAAACACCATATATTTT
>TRBD2|TRBV5-6|TRBJ2-5
CASSTLQRGGKETQYF
TGTGCCAGCAGCACCTTACAGCGGGGGGGTAAAGAGACCCAGTACTTC
>.|TRBV2|TRBJ2-2
CASSSSPTGELFF
TGTGCCAGCAGTTCCTCACCAACCGGGGAGCTGTTTTTT
>TRBD2|TRBV5-4|TRBJ2-7
CASSLPTSGSSYEQYF
TGTGCCAGCAGCTTGCCGACTAGCGGGAGCTCCTACGAGCAGTACTTC
>.|TRBV5-1|TRBJ1-2
CASSLTPMAGITTF
TGCGCCAGCAGCTTGACCCCGATGGCTGGTATCACTACCTTC
>.|TRBV19|TRBJ1-4
CASSTPNEKLFF
TGTGCCAGTAGTACCCCGAATGAAAAACTGTTTTTT
>TRBD1|TRBV19|TRBJ1-5
CASPSGGNLGNQPQHF
TGTGCCAGTCCCTCAGGGGGGAATCTCGGCAATCAGCCCCAGCATTTT
>TRBD1|TRBV28|TRBJ2-2
CAIAPTGIRVGELFF
TGTGCCATCGCGCCGACAGGGATTCGTGTCGGGGAGCTGTTTTTT
>TRBD1|TRBV4-1|TRBJ2-3
CASRQTGVDTQYF
TGCGCCAGCAGGCAAACAGGGGTAGATACGCAGTATTTT
>.|TRBV20-1|TRBJ2-7
CSAVNSYEQYF
TGCAGTGCAGTAAACTCCTACGAGCAGTACTTC